This T cell receptor (beta chain) originates from a study of T cell repertoires in cytomegalovirus infection. The overall study: Public TCR beta signatures indicated both CMV infection and matching HLA type.

Using its own MiXCR run on the reads, TCRdb lists one record per CDR3 protein. In the table there are under 250,000 distinct CDR3 sequences, roughly an eighth of which are singletons. Many counts were recorded for this clonotype. Germline V gives CDR1 SGHTA, CDR2 FQGNSA. This CDR3 comprises 14 residues. Trimming left V 9 bases short and J 4 bases short, with 18 bases between. Sequencing input: PBMCs. The sequence was collected from a human donor in good health (CMV status not recorded). Some clones in this sample may be carry-over from other donors' samples. The chain recombines TRBV7-2 with TRBJ1-2, with D perhaps TRBD1 (5 bases). CDR3 amino acids: CASRNPTEAYGYTF. CDR3 nucleotides: TGTGCCAGTAGGAATCCGACAGAAGCCTATGGCTACACCTTC.